The 15 T cell receptor beta chains in this list originate from one sample, sequenced in a study of T cell repertoires in cytomegalovirus infection. Each CDR3 protein gets one entry after TCRdb re-called the reads with MiXCR. The table has around 490,000 distinct CDR3 sequences, about a quarter seen once; the top ten hold 13%. The sample comprised PBMCs. These receptors all stem from a human donor in good health (CMV status not recorded). Some clones in this sample may be carry-over from other donors' samples.

In its sample, this clonotype was seen a few times. The CDR3 DNA is TGTGCCAGCAGGAATAGCGGGAGTCGGGACACCGGGGAGCTGTTTTTT. It codes for CASRNSGSRDTGELFF. V usage is TRBV6-2 or TRBV6-3 and J usage is TRBJ2-2; 9 positions match TRBD2. With 6 bases clipped from V and 3 bases from J, the junction kept 8 bases outside the gene matches. The CDR3 consists of 16 residues. In germline, CDR1 is MNHEY, CDR2 SVGEGT.

The chain joins TRBV7-2 to TRBJ1-2; no clear D. The length of the CDR3 is 16 residues. Germline loops: CDR1 SGHTA, CDR2 FQGNSA. V was clipped by 0 bases and J by 0 bases, with 11 bases between them. This CDR3 reads CASSLASRVANYGYTF. Here the CDR3 DNA reads TGTGCCAGCAGCTTAGCAAGTCGGGTGGCTAACTATGGCTACACCTTC.

The chain is built from TRBV6-6 and TRBJ1-5, with D hard to call. The CDR3 runs to 17 residues. The V end lost 0 bases, the J end lost 0 bases, and 12 bases lay between the germline ends. Germline assignment: CDR1 MNHNY and CDR2 SVGAGI (reference sequence). The CDR3 loop reads CASSYSKGSYSNQPQHF. The DNA of the CDR3 is TGTGCCAGCAGTTACTCGAAAGGCAGCTATAGCAATCAGCCCCAGCATTTT.

The sample holds a few counts of this clonotype. The V gene is TRBV30, the J gene TRBJ2-5; D is possibly TRBD2 (5 bases). Germline CDR1 is GTSNPN and CDR2 is SVGIG (reference sequence). V was trimmed by 4 bases and J by 0 bases, leaving 15 bases between them. The CDR3 runs to 15 residues. The CDR3 DNA sequence: TGTGCCTGGAAGGCGTTGGGAGCGTACCAAGAGACCCAGTACTTC. Translation: CAWKALGAYQETQYF.

The V gene is TRBV19, the J gene TRBJ2-1; possible D gene TRBD2, 5 bases. Between the trimmed V and J ends, which lost 6 bases and 1 base, there was a span of 13 bases. The CDR3 has 15 amino acids. Per germline, CDR1 LNHDA and CDR2 SQIVND (reference sequence). CDR3 in amino acids: CASSHTSSSYNEQFF. The CDR3 DNA follows: TGTGCCAGTAGCCACACTAGTTCTTCCTACAATGAGCAGTTCTTC.

The table lists this clonotype with many counts. The rearrangement uses TRBV12-3 or TRBV12-4 and TRBJ2-7, with D hard to call. CDR3 length equals 12 residues. Trimming removed 2 bases from V and 4 bases from J, with 6 bases in between. The CDR3 loop is CASSLNTYEQYF. The CDR3 nucleotides read TGTGCCAGCAGTTTAAATACTTACGAGCAGTACTTC.

V is TRBV20-1 and J is TRBJ2-1; D is ambiguous. CDR3 length: 13 residues. Germline lookup yields CDR1 DFQATT and CDR2 SNEGSKA (reference sequence). V was pared by 3 bases and J by 2 bases, with 8 bases between. CDR3 DNA sequence: TGCAGTGCTAGCGGAACCCCCTACAATGAGCAGTTCTTC. It encodes CSASGTPYNEQFF.

This clonotype was seen at least ten times. The chain has TRBV7-2 and TRBJ2-7, with 12 bases aligning to TRBD2. CDR1 is SGHTA, CDR2 FQGNSA, per germline. V trimming: 4 bases; J trimming: 7 bases; junction bases outside the gene matches: 5. This CDR3 is built from 14 residues. CDR3 protein: CASSSTSGRWEQYV. The CDR3 DNA sequence: TGTGCCAGCAGCTCCACTAGCGGGAGGTGGGAGCAGTACGTC.

The rearrangement joins TRBV11-3 to TRBJ2-1; 7 nucleotides agree with TRBD2. The J segment lost 9 bases and the V segment lost 2 bases, leaving 1 base of the junction unmatched. The CDR3 consists of 12 residues. Looked up from germline, CDR1 is SGHNT and CDR2 is YENEEA. CDR3 nucleotide sequence: TGTGCCAGCAGCTTATCGGGAGGTGAGCAGTTCTTC. Protein sequence: CASSLSGGEQFF. Full variable domain (outside the CDR3, taken from reference TRBV11-3 and TRBJ2-1): EAGVVQSPRYKIIEKKQPVAFWCNPISGHNTLYWYLQNLGQGPELLIRYENEEAVDDSQLPKDRFSAERLKGVDSTLKIQPAELGDSAVYLCASSLSGGEQFFGPGTRLTVL.

This clonotype has just a few counts. The V call is TRBV28, the J call TRBJ1-2, with 9 bases fitting TRBD1. Per the germline V gene, CDR1 is MDHEN and CDR2 is SYDVKM. The V gene end was trimmed by 6 bases and the J gene end by 4 bases; junction bases not matched to a gene: 3. The CDR3 is 13 residues long. The CDR3 loop reads CASSRQGVYGYTF. The CDR3 nucleotides read TGTGCCAGCAGCCGACAGGGGGTCTATGGCTACACCTTC.

On this clonotype itself: Germline and junction disagree at one end, which may indicate a read error. The chain is built from TRBV11-2 and TRBJ1-5; perhaps TRBD1 as D (5 bases). Germline V gene sequence: CDR1 SGHAT, CDR2 FQNNGV. CDR3 length: 15 amino acids. The CDR3 here is CASSLGEITGQPQHF. CDR3 nucleotides: TGTGCCAGCAGTTTAGGAGAAATAACAGGTCAGCCCCAGCATTTT.

This clonotype turned up a few times. The J gene is TRBJ1-5, the V gene TRBV18, with 7 bases aligning to TRBD1. J was trimmed by 3 bases and V by 3 bases; bases with no gene match: 5. The CDR3 is 15 amino acids. Germline lookup yields CDR1 KGHSH and CDR2 LQKENI. DNA of the CDR3: TGTGCCAGCTCACCGAAGGGACAGTCCAATCAGCCCCAGCATTTT. Its translation is CASSPKGQSNQPQHF.

The chain joins TRBV6-5 to TRBJ2-2; TRBD2 matches at 14 bases. This CDR3 region has 18 residues. V lost 2 bases, J lost 0 bases, and 2 bases stayed unmatched. The germline V gene encodes CDR1 MNHEY and CDR2 SVGAGI. DNA for the CDR3: TGTGCCAGCAGTTACGCGGGACTAGCGGGAGCGAACACCGGGGAGCTGTTTTTT. Residues: CASSYAGLAGANTGELFF.

This clonotype was counted only a few times. This chain connects TRBV4-3 to TRBJ2-7, with 11 positions matching TRBD1. CDR1 is LGHNA and CDR2 is YSLEER in the germline V gene. The CDR3 is made up of 17 amino acids. With 2 bases clipped from V and 3 bases from J, the junction kept 9 bases outside the gene matches. Here the CDR3 reads CASSQRDRGASYYEQYV. The CDR3 DNA reads as TGCGCCAGCAGCCAAAGGGACAGGGGGGCTTCTTACTACGAGCAGTACGTC.

This chain connects TRBV24-1 to TRBJ2-5; TRBD1 aligns across 10 bases. V dropped 5 bases and J dropped 3; count of bases not matched to a gene: 5. There are 15 residues in the CDR3. Per the germline V gene, CDR1 is KGHDR and CDR2 is SFDVKD. The CDR3 DNA is TGTGCCACCAGTGCTCCGGGACAGGGGAAAGAGACCCAGTACTTC. Translation gives CATSAPGQGKETQYF.